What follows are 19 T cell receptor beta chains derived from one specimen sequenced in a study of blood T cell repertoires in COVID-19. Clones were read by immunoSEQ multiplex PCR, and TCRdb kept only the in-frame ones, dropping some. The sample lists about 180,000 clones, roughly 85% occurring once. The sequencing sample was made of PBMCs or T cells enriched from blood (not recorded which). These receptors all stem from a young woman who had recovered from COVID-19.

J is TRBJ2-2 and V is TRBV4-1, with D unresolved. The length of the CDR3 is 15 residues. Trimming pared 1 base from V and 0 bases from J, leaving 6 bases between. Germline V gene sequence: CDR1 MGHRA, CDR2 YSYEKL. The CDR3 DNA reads TGCGCCAGCAGCCAAGGTAACTCGAACACCGGGGAGCTGTTTTTT. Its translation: CASSQGNSNTGELFF.

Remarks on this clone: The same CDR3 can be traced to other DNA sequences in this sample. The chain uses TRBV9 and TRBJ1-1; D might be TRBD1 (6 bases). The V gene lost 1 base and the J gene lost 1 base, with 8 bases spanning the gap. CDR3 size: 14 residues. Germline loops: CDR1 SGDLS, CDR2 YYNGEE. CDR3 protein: CASSVQGSNTEAFF. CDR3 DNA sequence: TGTGCCAGCAGCGTACAGGGGTCGAACACTGAAGCTTTCTTT. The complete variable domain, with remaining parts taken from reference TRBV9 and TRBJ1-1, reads DSGVTQTPKHLITATGQRVTLRCSPRSGDLSVYWYQQSLDQGLQFLIQYYNGEERAKGNILERFSAQQFPDLHSELNLSSLELGDSALYFCASSVQGSNTEAFFGQGTRLTVV.

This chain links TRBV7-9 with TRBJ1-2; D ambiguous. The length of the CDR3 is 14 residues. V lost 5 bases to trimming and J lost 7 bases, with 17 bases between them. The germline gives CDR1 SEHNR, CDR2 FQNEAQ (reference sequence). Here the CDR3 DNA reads TGTGCCAGCAGCCCGGCGGGATTTTCGGGTGGCTACACCTTC. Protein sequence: CASSPAGFSGGYTF.

The CDR3 DNA sequence: TGTGCCAGCAGGCGCACAGGACAGGAAGGCTACACCTTC. It specifies CASRRTGQEGYTF. The chain carries TRBV6-6 and TRBJ1-2; 7 positions match TRBD1. Per germline, CDR1 MNHNY and CDR2 SVGAGI (reference sequence). This CDR3 is built from 13 residues. Trimming cost V 6 bases and J 8 bases; bases outside gene matches: 9.

The CDR3 nucleotides read TGTGCCAGTAGTACCTATCCAGGGGAGACGTCTAATGAAAAACTGTTTTTT. Translating it yields CASSTYPGETSNEKLFF. V usage is TRBV19 and J usage is TRBJ1-4, with a weak D call TRBD1 (6 bases). Germline V lookup: CDR1 LNHDA, CDR2 SQIVND (reference sequence). Trimming took 4 bases from V and 3 from J, leaving 18 bases between them. The CDR3 is 17 residues long.

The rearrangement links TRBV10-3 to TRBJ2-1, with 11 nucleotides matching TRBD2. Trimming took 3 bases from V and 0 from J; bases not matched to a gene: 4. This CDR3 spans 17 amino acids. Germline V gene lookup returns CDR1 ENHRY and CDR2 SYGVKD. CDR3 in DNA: TGTGCCATCAGTGACTATAGCGGGAGGGTCTCCTACAATGAGCAGTTCTTC. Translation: CAISDYSGRVSYNEQFF.

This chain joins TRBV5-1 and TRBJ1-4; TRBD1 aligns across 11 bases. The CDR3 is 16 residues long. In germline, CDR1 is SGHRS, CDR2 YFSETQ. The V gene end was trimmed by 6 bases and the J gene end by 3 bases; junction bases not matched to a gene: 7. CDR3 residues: CASTPGTGGSNEKLFF. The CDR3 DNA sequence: TGCGCCAGCACTCCCGGGACAGGGGGTTCTAATGAAAAACTGTTTTTT. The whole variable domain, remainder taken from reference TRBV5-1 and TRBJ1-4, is KAGVTQTPRYLIKTRGQQVTLSCSPISGHRSVSWYQQTPGQGLQFLFEYFSETQRNKGNFPGRFSGRQFSNSRSEMNVSTLELGDSALYLCASTPGTGGSNEKLFFGSGTQLSVL.

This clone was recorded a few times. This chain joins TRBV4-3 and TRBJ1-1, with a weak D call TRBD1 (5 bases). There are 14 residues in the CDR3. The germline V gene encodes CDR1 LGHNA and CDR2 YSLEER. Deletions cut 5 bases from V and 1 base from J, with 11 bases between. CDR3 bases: TGCGCCAGCAGCATAGGGGTCGGGAACACTGAAGCTTTCTTT. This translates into CASSIGVGNTEAFF.

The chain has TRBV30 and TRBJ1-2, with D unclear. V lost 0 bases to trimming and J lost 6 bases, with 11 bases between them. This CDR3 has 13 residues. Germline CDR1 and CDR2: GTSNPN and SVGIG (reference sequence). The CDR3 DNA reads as TGTGCCTGGAGTGTATTGAGAGGGAATGGCTACACCTTC. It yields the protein CAWSVLRGNGYTF.

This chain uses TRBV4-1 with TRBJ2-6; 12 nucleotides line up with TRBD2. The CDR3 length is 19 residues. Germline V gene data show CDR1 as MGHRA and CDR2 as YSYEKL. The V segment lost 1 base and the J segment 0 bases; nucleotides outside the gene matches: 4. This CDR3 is CASSQGPSGRASGANVLTF. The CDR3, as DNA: TGCGCCAGCAGCCAAGGTCCTAGCGGGAGGGCCTCTGGGGCCAACGTCCTGACTTTC.

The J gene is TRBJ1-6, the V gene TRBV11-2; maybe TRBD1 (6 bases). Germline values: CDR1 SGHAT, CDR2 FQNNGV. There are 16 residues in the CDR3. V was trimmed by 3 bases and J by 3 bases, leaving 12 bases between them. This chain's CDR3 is CASSLARGGYNSPLHF. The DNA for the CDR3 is TGTGCCAGCAGCTTGGCCCGAGGGGGCTATAATTCACCCCTCCACTTT.

The CDR3 region has the DNA TGTGCCTGCGCCCGGGGACAGAACTACGAGCAGTACTTC. This sequence encodes CACARGQNYEQYF. V and J are TRBV6-6 and TRBJ2-7, with 7 bases aligning to TRBD1. Germline CDR1 reads MNHNY; CDR2 reads SVGAGI (reference sequence). This CDR3 has 13 amino acids. The trim removed 11 bases at V and 3 bases at J, leaving 10 bases unmatched.

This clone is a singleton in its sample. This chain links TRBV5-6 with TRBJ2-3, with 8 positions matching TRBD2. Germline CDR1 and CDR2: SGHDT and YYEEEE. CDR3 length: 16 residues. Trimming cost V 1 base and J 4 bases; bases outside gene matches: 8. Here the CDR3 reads CASSLFREGRADTQYF. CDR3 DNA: TGTGCCAGCAGCTTGTTTCGGGAGGGCCGGGCAGATACGCAGTATTTT.

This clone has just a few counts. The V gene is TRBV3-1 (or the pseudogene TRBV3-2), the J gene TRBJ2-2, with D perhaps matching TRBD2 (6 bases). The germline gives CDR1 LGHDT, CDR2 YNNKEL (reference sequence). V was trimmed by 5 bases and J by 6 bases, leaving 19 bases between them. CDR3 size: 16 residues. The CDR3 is CASSSLALITSGELFF. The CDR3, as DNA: TGTGCCAGCAGCTCTCTAGCGCTTATAACTTCCGGGGAGCTGTTTTTT.

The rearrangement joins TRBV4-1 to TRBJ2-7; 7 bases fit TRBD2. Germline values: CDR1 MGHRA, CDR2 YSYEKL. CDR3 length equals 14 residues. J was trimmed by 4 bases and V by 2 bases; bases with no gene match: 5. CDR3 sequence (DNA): TGCGCCAGCAGCCAATTTCTCGGGGGGTACGAGCAGTACTTC. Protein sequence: CASSQFLGGYEQYF.

This chain's CDR3 is CASSYDAPVVRTEAFF. CDR3 DNA sequence: TGTGCCAGCAGTTATGATGCACCCGTGGTTCGGACTGAAGCTTTCTTT. This chain uses TRBV27 with TRBJ1-1; no definite D call. The CDR3 is 16 amino acids. CDR1 and CDR2 (germline): MNHEY, SMNVEV (reference sequence). Trimming cost V 4 bases and J 5 bases, with 20 bases left between them.

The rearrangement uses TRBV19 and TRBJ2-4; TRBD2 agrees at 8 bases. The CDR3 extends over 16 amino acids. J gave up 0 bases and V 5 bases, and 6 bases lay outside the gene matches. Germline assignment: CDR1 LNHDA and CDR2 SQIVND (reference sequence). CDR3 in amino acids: CASSVAGGLAKNIQYF. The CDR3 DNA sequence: TGTGCCAGTAGTGTTGCGGGGGGTCTAGCCAAAAACATTCAGTACTTC.

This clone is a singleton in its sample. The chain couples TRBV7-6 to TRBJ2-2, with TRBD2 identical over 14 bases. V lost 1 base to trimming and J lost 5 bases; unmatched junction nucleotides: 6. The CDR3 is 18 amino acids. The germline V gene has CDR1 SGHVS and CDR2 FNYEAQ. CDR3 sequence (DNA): TGTGCCAGCAGCTTAGTGACTAGCGGGGGGGCCGTAACCGGGGAGCTGTTTTTT. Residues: CASSLVTSGGAVTGELFF.

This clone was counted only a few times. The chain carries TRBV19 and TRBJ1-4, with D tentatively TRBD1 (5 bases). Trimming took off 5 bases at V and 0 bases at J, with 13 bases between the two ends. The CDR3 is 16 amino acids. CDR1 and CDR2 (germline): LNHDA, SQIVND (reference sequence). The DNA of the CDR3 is TGTGCCAGTAGTCGCCCGGGGGGAGCAACTAATGAAAAACTGTTTTTT. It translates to CASSRPGGATNEKLFF.